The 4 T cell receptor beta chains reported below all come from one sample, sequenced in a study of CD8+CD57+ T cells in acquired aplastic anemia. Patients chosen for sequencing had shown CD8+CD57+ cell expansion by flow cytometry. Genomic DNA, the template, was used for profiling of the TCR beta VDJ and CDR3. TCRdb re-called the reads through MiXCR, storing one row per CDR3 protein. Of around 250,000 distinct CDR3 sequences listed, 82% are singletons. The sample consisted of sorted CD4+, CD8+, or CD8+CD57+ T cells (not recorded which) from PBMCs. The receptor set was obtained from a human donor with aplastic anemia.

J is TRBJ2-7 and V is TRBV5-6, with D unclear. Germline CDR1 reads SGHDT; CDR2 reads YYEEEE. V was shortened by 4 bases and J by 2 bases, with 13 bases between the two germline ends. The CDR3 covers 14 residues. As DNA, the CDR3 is TGTGCCAGCAGCGCCGTTGACGTAGCCTACGAGCAGTACTTC. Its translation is CASSAVDVAYEQYF.

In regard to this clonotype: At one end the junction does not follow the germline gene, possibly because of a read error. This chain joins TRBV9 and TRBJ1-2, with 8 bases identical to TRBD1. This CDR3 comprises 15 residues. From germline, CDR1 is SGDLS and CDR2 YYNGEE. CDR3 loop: CASSVTGGQGDGNTF. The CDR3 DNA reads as TGTGCCAGCAGCGTGACGGGCGGACAGGGAGATGGCAACACCTTC.

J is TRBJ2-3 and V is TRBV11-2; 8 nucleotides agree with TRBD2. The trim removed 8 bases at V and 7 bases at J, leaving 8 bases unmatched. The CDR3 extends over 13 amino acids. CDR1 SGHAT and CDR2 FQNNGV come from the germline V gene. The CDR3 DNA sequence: TGTGCCAGCGGGGACGGGGGGGGACATACGCAGTATTTT. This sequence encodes CASGDGGGHTQYF.

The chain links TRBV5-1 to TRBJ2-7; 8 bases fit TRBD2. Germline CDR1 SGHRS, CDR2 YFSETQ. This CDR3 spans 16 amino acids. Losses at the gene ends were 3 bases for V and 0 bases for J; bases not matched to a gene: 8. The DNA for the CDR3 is TGCGCCAGCAGCTCGTCTAGCGGGTCCGTCTCCTACGAGCAGTACTTC. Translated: CASSSSSGSVSYEQYF.